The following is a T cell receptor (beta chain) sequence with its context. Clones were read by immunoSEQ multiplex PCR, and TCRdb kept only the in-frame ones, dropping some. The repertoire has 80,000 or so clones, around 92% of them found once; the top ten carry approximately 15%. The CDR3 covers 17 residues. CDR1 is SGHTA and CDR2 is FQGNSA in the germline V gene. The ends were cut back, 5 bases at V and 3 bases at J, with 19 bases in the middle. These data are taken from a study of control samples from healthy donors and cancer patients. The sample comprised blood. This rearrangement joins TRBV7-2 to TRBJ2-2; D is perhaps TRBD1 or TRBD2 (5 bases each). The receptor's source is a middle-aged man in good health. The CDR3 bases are TGTGCCAGCAGCGTAGACTATGGCAGGGCTGACACCGGGGAGCTGTTTTTT. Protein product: CASSVDYGRADTGELFF.